A single sample is the source of the 23 T cell receptor beta chains below, sequenced in a study of cytomegalovirus exposure and HLA in healthy donors. The PCR employed 60 Vbeta primers together with 13 Jbeta primers. TCRdb keeps only in-frame clones here, not all; method: immunoSEQ multiplex PCR. The sample includes roughly 68,000 clones, approximately 70% of them seen just once. The sequenced material came from PBMCs. These receptors were collected from a man aged 35 to 55 in good health and CMV-seropositive.

This clone was observed a few times. V gene TRBV4-3 combines with J gene TRBJ1-2; D may be TRBD1 (6 bases). The CDR3 is 15 amino acids. V shed 7 bases and J shed 0 bases, with 15 bases lying between them. Germline assignment: CDR1 LGHNA and CDR2 YSLEER. The CDR3 reads CASTPPQGPNYGYTF. For the CDR3, the DNA is TGCGCCAGCACCCCCCCACAGGGTCCTAACTATGGCTACACCTTC.

This chain joins TRBV28 and TRBJ1-2, with 8 bases identical to TRBD1. The CDR3 is made up of 14 amino acids. J gave up 4 bases and V 3 bases, and 4 bases lay outside the gene matches. Per germline, CDR1 MDHEN and CDR2 SYDVKM. CDR3 residues: CASSFGGQVYGYTF. CDR3 in DNA: TGTGCCAGCAGTTTCGGGGGACAGGTCTATGGCTACACCTTC.

CDR3 sequence: CATTGLYGYTF. The CDR3 nucleotides read TGTGCCACCACGGGTCTCTATGGCTACACCTTC. V gene TRBV15 combines with J gene TRBJ1-2, with D uncertain. This CDR3 contains 11 residues. V dropped 7 bases and J dropped 4 bases, with 7 bases sitting between them. CDR1 LNHNV and CDR2 YYDKDF come from the germline V gene (reference sequence).

V usage is TRBV5-6 and J usage is TRBJ1-4, with a tentative D call TRBD1 (6 bases). This CDR3 comprises 15 residues. The V end was cut by 5 bases, the J end by 12 bases, with 23 bases between. Germline-derived CDR1 and CDR2 are SGHDT and YYEEEE. The CDR3 here is CASRPRGHPPGELFF. CDR3 in DNA: TGTGCCAGCAGGCCAAGGGGACACCCTCCAGGGGAACTGTTTTTT.

The J gene is TRBJ1-2, the V gene TRBV5-4, with 10 bases that match TRBD1. Germline-derived CDR1 and CDR2 are SGHNT and YYREEE (reference sequence). This CDR3 has 14 amino acids. V gave up 4 bases and J gave up 8 bases; unmatched junction bases: 8. The CDR3 loop reads CASSPGQGESGYTF. The CDR3 coding sequence is TGTGCCAGCAGCCCCGGACAGGGGGAGAGCGGCTACACCTTC.

This clone occurred a few times. The genes are TRBV6-5 and TRBJ2-5; D unclear. CDR3 length equals 14 residues. Germline CDR1 reads MNHEY; CDR2 reads SVGAGI. Trimming cost V 0 bases and J 1 base, with 6 bases left between them. The CDR3, as DNA: TGTGCCAGCAGTTACTCGGTCAGCCAAGAGACCCAGTACTTC. It encodes CASSYSVSQETQYF.

The CDR3 loop reads CASSMRGGRNTGELFF. CDR3 nucleotides: TGTGCCAGTAGTATGAGGGGCGGGAGGAACACCGGGGAGCTGTTTTTT. The chain recombines TRBV19 with TRBJ2-2; 7 bases map to TRBD2. This CDR3 region has 16 residues. The germline V gene has CDR1 LNHDA and CDR2 SQIVND (reference sequence). Unmatched junction bases numbered 5, after V lost 3 bases and J lost 1 base.

This rearrangement joins TRBV11-2 to TRBJ2-3; D perhaps matches TRBD1 (5 bases). The CDR3 is 12 amino acids. Germline-derived CDR1 and CDR2 are SGHAT and FQNNGV. Trimming removed 6 bases from V and 2 bases from J, with 6 bases in between. The CDR3 nucleotides are TGTGCCAGCAGGACAGTCACAGATACGCAGTATTTT. This gives the protein CASRTVTDTQYF. Full variable domain (remainder filled in from reference TRBV11-2 and TRBJ2-3): EAGVAQSPRYKIIEKRQSVAFWCNPISGHATLYWYQQILGQGPKLLIQFQNNGVVDDSQLPKDRFSAERLKGVDSTLKIQPAKLEDSAVYLCASRTVTDTQYFGPGTRLTVL.

The rearrangement uses TRBV9 and TRBJ1-2; D unresolved. Germline V CDR1 and CDR2: SGDLS, YYNGEE. The V end lost 3 bases, the J end lost 7 bases, and 16 bases lay between the germline ends. This CDR3 is 14 amino acids long. CDR3 loop: CASSGEGSSGGYTF. DNA of the CDR3: TGTGCCAGCAGCGGAGAAGGGAGTTCTGGTGGCTACACCTTC.

The rearrangement uses TRBV5-4 and TRBJ2-1; 8 bases match TRBD1. The germline gives CDR1 SGHNT, CDR2 YYREEE (reference sequence). The CDR3 is made up of 13 amino acids. V shed 2 bases, J shed 7 bases, and the junction held 2 bases outside the gene matches. CDR3 in DNA: TGTGCCAGCAGCTTCACAGGGGGAAATGAGCAGTTCTTC. Translation gives CASSFTGGNEQFF.

CDR3 loop: CASSPPGTVGNYGYTF. The DNA for the CDR3 is TGTGCCAGCAGCCCCCCCGGGACAGTAGGCAACTATGGCTACACCTTC. The chain links TRBV9 to TRBJ1-2; TRBD1 matches 7 bases. CDR1 is SGDLS, CDR2 YYNGEE, per germline. The CDR3 has 16 amino acids. Germline trimming cut 4 bases from V and 2 bases from J; bases unmatched to any gene: 11.

The rearrangement uses TRBV9 and TRBJ1-3; D possibly corresponds to TRBD1 (6 bases). The CDR3 contains 15 residues. Trimming removed 4 bases at V and 4 bases at J, with 15 bases between. Germline CDR1 reads SGDLS; CDR2 reads YYNGEE. This CDR3 is CASSPPDRSGNTIYF. As DNA, the CDR3 is TGTGCCAGCAGCCCTCCCGACAGGTCAGGAAACACCATATATTTT.

The genes are TRBV14 and TRBJ1-4; tentative D call: TRBD1 (5 bases). V was trimmed by 0 bases and J by 7 bases, leaving 15 bases between them. The length of the CDR3 is 16 residues. Germline V gene lookup returns CDR1 SGHDN and CDR2 FVKESK. The CDR3 region has the DNA TGTGCCAGCAGCCAAGAAGGCGGGGCTTTTGGTGAAAAACTGTTTTTT. Its protein product is CASSQEGGAFGEKLFF.

The V and J genes are TRBV7-9 and TRBJ2-7, with 7 positions matching TRBD1. CDR1 and CDR2 from the germline V gene are SEHNR and FQNEAQ (reference sequence). Trimming took 5 bases from V and 5 from J; bases not matched to a gene: 3. The CDR3 spans 12 residues. In DNA, the CDR3 is TGTGCCAGCAGCCCCGACAGGGACGAGCAGTACTTC. It specifies CASSPDRDEQYF.

This clone was seen a few times. The rearrangement uses TRBV6-6 and TRBJ1-3; 7 bases map to TRBD1. The CDR3 has 16 residues. V lost 5 bases to trimming and J lost 2 bases; unmatched junction nucleotides: 9. CDR1 MNHNY and CDR2 SVGAGI come from the germline V gene (reference sequence). CDR3 protein: CASSGIDRAAGNTIYF. CDR3 in DNA: TGTGCCAGCAGTGGAATCGACAGGGCAGCTGGAAACACCATATATTTT.

This chain joins TRBV9 and TRBJ1-1, with TRBD1 matching 8 bases. V dropped 4 bases and J dropped 3; count of bases not matched to a gene: 8. The CDR3 spans 15 residues. Germline CDR1 SGDLS, CDR2 YYNGEE. Here the CDR3 DNA reads TGTGCCAGCAGCCCGAGTCCACAGGGGGACACTGAAGCTTTCTTT. Its translation: CASSPSPQGDTEAFF.

The chain carries TRBV27 and TRBJ1-2, with 10 bases that match TRBD1. Germline assignment: CDR1 MNHEY and CDR2 SMNVEV (reference sequence). This CDR3 is 15 amino acids long. J gave up 5 bases and V 5 bases, and 8 bases lay outside the gene matches. The CDR3 DNA reads TGTGCCAGCAGTCCCCGGGACAGGGGATGGTATGGCTACACCTTC. Protein sequence: CASSPRDRGWYGYTF.

The chain has TRBV5-1 and TRBJ2-5; tentative D call: TRBD1 (6 bases). This CDR3 spans 16 amino acids. Germline V gene lookup returns CDR1 SGHRS and CDR2 YFSETQ. Trimming stripped 0 bases from V and 4 bases from J, with 16 bases between. The CDR3, as DNA: TGCGCCAGCAGCTTGGAATTAGTGGTAGGGGGAGAGACCCAGTACTTC. Protein product: CASSLELVVGGETQYF.

This clone has more than one count but fewer than ten. This chain joins TRBV19 and TRBJ2-3; D might be TRBD1 (6 bases). V gave up 1 base and J gave up 1 base, with 12 bases separating them. The CDR3 runs 16 residues. Germline CDR1 is LNHDA and CDR2 is SQIVND (reference sequence). The CDR3 sequence is CASSIGLGAGTDTQYF. The CDR3 nucleotides are TGTGCCAGTAGTATAGGCCTGGGGGCTGGCACAGATACGCAGTATTTT.

The V call is TRBV27, the J call TRBJ1-2, with 10 bases matching TRBD1. Germline V gene data show CDR1 as MNHEY and CDR2 as SMNVEV (reference sequence). The CDR3 spans 15 residues. Germline trimming cut 3 bases from V and 6 bases from J; bases unmatched to any gene: 7. The CDR3, as DNA: TGTGCCAGCAGTTTGACAGGGGGCGAAACTGATGGCTACACCTTC. This gives the protein CASSLTGGETDGYTF.

The J gene is TRBJ1-6, the V gene TRBV27, with 9 bases aligning to TRBD1. Germline values: CDR1 MNHEY, CDR2 SMNVEV (reference sequence). CDR3 length: 14 amino acids. The V segment lost 5 bases and the J segment 8 bases; nucleotides outside the gene matches: 4. CDR3 loop: CASSLGQGYSPLHF. The CDR3 nucleotides read TGTGCCAGCAGTCTGGGACAGGGTTATTCACCCCTCCACTTT.

The DNA of the CDR3 is TGTGCCAGCAGCTTAGGTGTCCGCGGGGGGGGAAGGGATACGCAGTATTTT. It specifies CASSLGVRGGGRDTQYF. The V and J genes are TRBV7-8 and TRBJ2-3; 9 positions agree with TRBD2. Trimming cost V 1 base and J 6 bases; bases outside gene matches: 11. Germline V CDR1 and CDR2: SGHVS, FQNEAQ. The length of the CDR3 is 17 residues.

This clone came up a few times. V is TRBV10-1 and J is TRBJ2-5; perhaps TRBD2 as D (6 bases). V shed 2 bases and J shed 5 bases, with 15 bases lying between them. The CDR3 consists of 15 residues. Germline CDR1 reads WNHNN; CDR2 reads SYGVQD (reference sequence). In nucleotides, the CDR3 is TGCGCCAGCAGTGAGAAACTCCATGGGGGGGAGACCCAGTACTTC. Its translation: CASSEKLHGGETQYF.